The present entry profiles one TCR beta chain with its context. Its antigen is still unknown. These data are taken from a study of metastatic and nonmetastatic thyroid tumors. At the level of the study: Samples came from malignant and benign thyroid patients, and repertoires were compared across blood and tumor or nodule tissue. Study outcomes and limitations: The study reportedly found significantly higher TCR beta diversity in malignant thyroid tumors than benign nodules, in blood and tumor.

Every patient underwent thyroid surgery untreated. TCRdb redid the clone calls on the PCR reads using MiXCR. The sample lists more than 70,000 clones, 8.6% occurring once. Sequencing used blood. This TCR came from a female donor with papillary thyroid cancer or a benign thyroid nodule (not recorded which). Some clones in this sample may be carry-over from other donors' samples.

CDR3 residues: CASSPREEDGYTF. The CDR3 region has the DNA TGTGCCAGCTCACCACGGGAAGAGGATGGCTACACCTTC. The rearrangement joins TRBV18 to TRBJ1-2, with D uncertain. This CDR3 has 13 residues. The V gene's germline CDR1 is KGHSH and CDR2 LQKENI. V was pared by 1 base and J by 6 bases, with 9 bases between.